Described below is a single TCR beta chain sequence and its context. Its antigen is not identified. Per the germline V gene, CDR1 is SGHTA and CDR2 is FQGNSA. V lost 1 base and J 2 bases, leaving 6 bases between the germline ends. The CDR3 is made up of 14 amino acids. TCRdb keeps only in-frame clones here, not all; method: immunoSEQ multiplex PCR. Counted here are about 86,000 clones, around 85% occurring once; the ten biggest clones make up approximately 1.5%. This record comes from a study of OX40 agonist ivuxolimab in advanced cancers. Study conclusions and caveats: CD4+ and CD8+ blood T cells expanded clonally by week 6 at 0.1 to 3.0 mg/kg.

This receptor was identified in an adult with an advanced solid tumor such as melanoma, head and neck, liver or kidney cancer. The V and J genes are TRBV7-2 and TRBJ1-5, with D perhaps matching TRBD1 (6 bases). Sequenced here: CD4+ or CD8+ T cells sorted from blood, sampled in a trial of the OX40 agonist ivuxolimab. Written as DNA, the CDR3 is TGTGCCAGCAGCTTAGACAGGGGCAATCAGCCCCAGCATTTT. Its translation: CASSLDRGNQPQHF.